Detailed here is one T cell receptor (beta chain). Antigen: not known. The assay was immunoSEQ multiplex PCR, and TCRdb's table has in-frame clones only and misses some. The repertoire holds under 20,000 clones, more than 70% seen once, with 12% to 15% in the top ten. The study pooled second doses at about 4 or about 12 weeks. This specimen comes from a study of T cell responses to AZD1222 COVID-19 vaccine. The study's findings and limits: Donors in the cohort were predominantly white British and more often female, and clonal diversity was possibly underestimated.

Germline loops: CDR1 PRHDT, CDR2 FYEKMQ (reference sequence). CDR3 size: 14 residues. Trimming took 5 bases from V and 1 from J, leaving 6 bases between them. The genes are TRBV13 and TRBJ2-6; D gene unclear. This TCR was sampled from an adult who received the AZD1222 COVID-19 vaccine. This specimen consisted of peripheral blood, obtained 28 days after the second AZD1222 dose. The CDR3 nucleotides read TGTGCCAGCAGCGCCGCTTCTGGGGCCAACGTCCTGACTTTC. This gives the protein CASSAASGANVLTF.